This TCR beta chain was sequenced during a study of identical twins. Via MiXCR, TCRdb re-called the 5' RACE reads, giving one row per CDR3 protein. The sample gives fewer than 250,000 distinct CDR3 sequences, 15% of which show up once; 40% is in the top ten. CDR1 is MNHEY and CDR2 is SMNVEV in the germline V gene (reference sequence). The V and J ends lost 5 bases and 1 base respectively, with 15 bases between them. The CDR3 contains 15 residues. This sample was shared with a second study, whose subject was T cells expressing NK-cell markers.

The clonotype comes from a woman under 30 in good health. The sequenced sample consisted of CD8+ T cells sorted from blood. The genes are TRBV27 and TRBJ2-7; either TRBD1 or TRBD2 may fit D (5 bases each). CDR3 in amino acids: CASSPGRGPSYEQYF. CDR3 nucleotide sequence: TGTGCCAGCAGTCCCGGACGGGGACCTTCCTACGAGCAGTACTTC.